The present T cell receptor (beta chain) was sequenced within a study of T cells in Graves' hyperthyroidism and ophthalmopathy. General observations from the study: The model's output predicted ophthalmopathy at a median of 6.5 months prior to onset.

CDR3 length: 14 amino acids. J gave up 7 bases and V 3 bases, and 8 bases lay outside the gene matches. Looked up from germline, CDR1 is MGHRA and CDR2 is YSYEKL. TCR beta CDR3 region amplification was performed from RNA transcripts. During a first-round RT-PCR of the TCR CDR3, the HTBI primer set was used. From the multiplex PCR reads, TCRdb called clonotypes with MiXCR, one entry per CDR3 protein. The sample consists of some 720,000 distinct CDR3 sequences, about a sixth of them appearing once. As regards this clonotype: The antigen is unknown.

Source material: blood. This receptor was identified in a young man with Graves' hyperthyroidism. The chain combines TRBV4-1 with TRBJ1-1; 7 bases align to TRBD1. The DNA of the CDR3 is TGCGCCAGCAGCCAGAAACAGGGGCTTGGTGAAGCTTTCTTT. As protein: CASSQKQGLGEAFF.